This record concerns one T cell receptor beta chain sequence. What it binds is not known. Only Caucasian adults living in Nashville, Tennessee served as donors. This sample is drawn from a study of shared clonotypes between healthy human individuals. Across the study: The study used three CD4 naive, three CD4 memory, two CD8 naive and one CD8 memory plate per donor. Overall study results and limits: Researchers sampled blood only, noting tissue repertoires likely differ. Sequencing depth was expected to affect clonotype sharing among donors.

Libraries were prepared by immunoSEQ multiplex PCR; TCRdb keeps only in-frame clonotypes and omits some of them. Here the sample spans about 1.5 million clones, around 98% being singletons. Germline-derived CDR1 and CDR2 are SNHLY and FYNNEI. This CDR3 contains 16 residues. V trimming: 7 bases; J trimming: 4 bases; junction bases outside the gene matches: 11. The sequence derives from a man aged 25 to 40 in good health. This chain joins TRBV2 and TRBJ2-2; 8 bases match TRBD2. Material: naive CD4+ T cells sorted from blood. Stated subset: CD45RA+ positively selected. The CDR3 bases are TGTGCCAGCATCCAACGGGGGGGCGCGGGCACCGGGGAGCTGTTTTTT. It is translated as CASIQRGGAGTGELFF.